This T cell receptor (beta chain) came from a study of blood T cell repertoires in COVID-19. In the study overall: Material from acute and convalescent COVID-19 was sourced from the United States, Italy and Spain.

The germline CDR1 and CDR2 sequences are KGHDR and SFDVKD. The CDR3 is 16 amino acids. Unmatched junction bases numbered 10, after V lost 4 bases and J lost 8 bases. Seattle-derived patients entered the study during active infection and were followed longitudinally. How the authors handled the data: Amplified reference gene primers provided the basis for estimating nucleated cell counts. Generated by immunoSEQ multiplex PCR, the TCRdb table keeps only in-frame clones and is missing some. V and J calls and clone size are given by that table; D and trimming were obtained from the DNA. The sample includes roughly 180,000 clones, 79% of them seen just once.

J is TRBJ2-3 and V is TRBV24-1, with TRBD1 matching 11 bases. Source material: peripheral blood. The sequence was obtained from a woman aged 55-70 years with COVID-19, enrolled during active disease. CDR3 residues: CATSDPGTGGGRTQYF. In nucleotides, the CDR3 is TGTGCCACCAGTGACCCCGGGACAGGGGGTGGGCGTACGCAGTATTTT.